Listed below are T cell receptor beta chains from one sample, sequenced in a study of cytomegalovirus exposure and HLA in healthy donors. TCRdb's copy holds only in-frame clones and misses some; the assay was immunoSEQ multiplex PCR. The sample records 35,000 to 40,000 clones, over 40% being singletons. Sequenced: PBMCs. These receptor sequences come from a woman between 40 and 55 years old in good health and CMV-seropositive. The CDR3 runs from the conserved cysteine through the conserved F or W. A D gene is named only where the DNA matches it firmly. Only part of the rows carry a size: once, few, many, or a class if the clone is expanded.

.	TRBJ2-1	.	TRBV2	TGTGCCAGCAGTAGCTTAGTTGAGTCTCATGAGCAGTTCTTC	CASSSLVESHEQFF
.	TRBJ2-2	.	TRBV5-4	TGTGCCAGCAGCGTAGACTCAACCGGGGAGCTGTTTTTT	CASSVDSTGELFF
.	TRBJ1-6	.	TRBV6-1	TGTGCCAGCAGTGACTTTGACACGGCACCCCTCCACTTT	CASSDFDTAPLHF
.	TRBJ2-5	.	TRBV5-1	TGCGCCAGCAGCTTGGTGGGGGGTTACCAAGAGACCCAGTACTTC	CASSLVGGYQETQYF
TRBD1	TRBJ2-7	.	TRBV4-1	TGCGCCAGCAGCCAGGACAGGGGGATCTACGAGCAGTACTTC	CASSQDRGIYEQYF
.	TRBJ1-2	few	TRBV25-1	TGTGCCAGCAGATCCACTTTTTACAGCGGCTACACCTTC	CASRSTFYSGYTF
TRBD2	TRBJ2-1	.	TRBV7-9	TGTGCCAGCAGCTTAGGCCGGGCTAGCGGGGGGAGGAATGAGCAGTTCTTC	CASSLGRASGGRNEQFF
TRBD2	TRBJ2-1	few	TRBV6-1	TGTGCCAACGTACTAGGCGGGGGATACAATGAGCAGTTCTTC	CANVLGGGYNEQFF
TRBD2	TRBJ2-1	.	TRBV30	TGTGCCTGGAGTGTGGTAATAGCGGGGGAGCAGTTCTTC	CAWSVVIAGEQFF
.	TRBJ2-1	.	TRBV7-3	TGTGCCAGCAGCTTAAGACAAGACTACAATGAGCAGTTCTTC	CASSLRQDYNEQFF
.	TRBJ2-7	.	TRBV9	TGTGCCAGCAGCGTAGCCCCCTTATACGAGCAGTACTTC	CASSVAPLYEQYF
.	TRBJ1-5	.	TRBV10-3	TGTGCCATCAGTGAAGACAGGTACCCTAAGCCCCAGCATTTT	CAISEDRYPKPQHF
.	TRBJ1-6	.	TRBV29-1	TGCAGCGTTGGGTACGAGGATTCACCCCTCCACTTT	CSVGYEDSPLHF
TRBD1	TRBJ1-2	.	TRBV2	TGTGCCAGCAAAAAAGAGACAGGGGTCCTTAACTATGGCTACACCTTC	CASKKETGVLNYGYTF
TRBD1	TRBJ1-5	.	TRBV11-3	TGTGCCAGCAGCTACCGGGACAGAGATAGCAATCAGCCCCAGCATTTT	CASSYRDRDSNQPQHF
.	TRBJ1-5	few	TRBV7-2	TGTGCCAGCAGCCGTAGGGGTTTTAGCAATCAGCCCCAGCATTTT	CASSRRGFSNQPQHF
TRBD1	TRBJ2-1	.	TRBV29-1	TGCAGCACCGGACAGGTGTACAATGAGCAGTTCTTC	CSTGQVYNEQFF
.	TRBJ2-7	.	TRBV7-9	TGTGCCAGCAGCCCCGTTTCCGTCCACGAGCAGTACTTC	CASSPVSVHEQYF
.	TRBJ2-5	.	TRBV4-3	TGCGCCAGCAGCCAGGGGGGAGGGGGGGCCCGGGAGACCCAGTACTTC	CASSQGGGGARETQYF
.	TRBJ2-3	.	TRBV9	TGTGCCAGCAGCGTAGCTTCGGGGTACACAGATACGCAGTATTTT	CASSVASGYTDTQYF
.	TRBJ1-5	few	TRBV6-6	TGTGCCAGCAGAAGCCTGGACAGAGATCAGCCCCAGCATTTT	CASRSLDRDQPQHF
TRBD1	TRBJ2-7	.	TRBV11-1	TGTGCCAGCAGCACCGGGACAGTGATCTACGAGCAGTACTTC	CASSTGTVIYEQYF
.	TRBJ2-5	.	TRBV19	TGTGCCAGTAGTATCTCCCAGGGGCCCCAAGAGACCCAGTACTTC	CASSISQGPQETQYF
.	TRBJ1-1	.	TRBV5-1	TGCGCCAGCAGCCAGGGACTTAACACTGAAGCTTTCTTT	CASSQGLNTEAFF
.	TRBJ2-1	medium-sized	TRBV7-9	TGTGCCAGCAGCCTGACTCAAGGGGTCCACAATGAGCAGTTCTTC	CASSLTQGVHNEQFF
.	TRBJ1-4	.	TRBV6-5	TGTGCCAGCAGGGACAGTAATGAAAAACTGTTTTTT	CASRDSNEKLFF
TRBD2	TRBJ2-7	.	TRBV4-2	TGTGCCAGCAGCCAAGTGCGGAGCGGGAATAGCTACGAGCAGTACTTC	CASSQVRSGNSYEQYF
.	TRBJ1-2	.	TRBV7-9	TGTGCCAGCAGCTCCAGTTCTAACTATGGCTACACCTTC	CASSSSSNYGYTF
.	TRBJ2-7	.	TRBV5-1	TGCGCCAGCAGCTACGGGAGCTCCTACGAGCAGTACTTC	CASSYGSSYEQYF
.	TRBJ1-1	.	TRBV5-8	TGTGCCAGCAGCTTGGTACAGGTTGGCACTGAAGCTTTCTTT	CASSLVQVGTEAFF
TRBD1	TRBJ2-7	.	TRBV18	TGTGCCAGCTCACCAACGACAGGGGCTCTGGACGAGCAGTACTTC	CASSPTTGALDEQYF
.	TRBJ2-7	.	TRBV5-1	TGCGCCAGCAGCTTTCAACAGGGAATCTACGAGCAGTACTTC	CASSFQQGIYEQYF
.	TRBJ1-2	few	TRBV7-6	TGTGCCAGCAGCCCGGGGGACTATGGCTACACCTTC	CASSPGDYGYTF
.	TRBJ2-2	.	TRBV18	TGTGCCAGCTCACCGCGGGGAGCCGGGGAGCTGTTTTTT	CASSPRGAGELFF
.	TRBJ2-7	few	TRBV6-5	TGTGCCAGCAGTTCCCATGGGCAGTTAAGCTACGAGCAGTACTTC	CASSSHGQLSYEQYF
TRBD1	TRBJ1-2	.	TRBV10-2	TGCGCCAGCAGCGCCGACAGGGACTATGGCTACACCTTC	CASSADRDYGYTF
TRBD2	TRBJ2-7	.	TRBV4-2	TGTGCCAGCAGCCAAGACGCGGGGGGTGGGTCCTACGAGCAGTACTTC	CASSQDAGGGSYEQYF
.	TRBJ1-6	.	TRBV11-1	TGTGCCAGCAGCAAACTCGAATATAATTCACCCCTCCACTTT	CASSKLEYNSPLHF
.	TRBJ2-3	once	TRBV7-2	TGTGCCAGCAGCTTAGGGAGGGCTACAGATACGCAGTATTTT	CASSLGRATDTQYF
TRBD1	TRBJ1-3	.	TRBV4-3	TGCGCCAGCAGCGCAGGGGGTCCTGGAAACACCATATATTTT	CASSAGGPGNTIYF
TRBD1	TRBJ1-2	.	TRBV9	TGTGCCAGCAGCGTAGAACCGACAGGGGCTTTTGGCTACACCTTC	CASSVEPTGAFGYTF
TRBD1	TRBJ2-7	once	TRBV5-1	TGCGCCAGCAGCTTCGGGACAGTTAGCTACGAGCAGTACTTC	CASSFGTVSYEQYF
TRBD2	TRBJ2-7	.	TRBV4-2	TGTGCCAGCAGCCAAGATGACGGGGGGGGCTCAGTTCGGAAGCAGTACTTC	CASSQDDGGGSVRKQYF
.	TRBJ2-2	.	TRBV6-1	TGTGCCAGCGTTCAGGGGAATAGGGTCGGGGAGCTGTTTTTT	CASVQGNRVGELFF
TRBD1	TRBJ2-5	.	TRBV5-1	TGCGCCAGCAGCTTGGATCCAGGGGGCAGGGGAGAGACCCAGTACTTC	CASSLDPGGRGETQYF
.	TRBJ2-5	.	TRBV4-1	TGCGCCAGCAGCCAAGTGTTTCGTGGGGCGGACCTTAACGGAGAGACCCAGTACTTC	CASSQVFRGADLNGETQYF
.	TRBJ1-4	few	TRBV30	TGTGCCTGGAGTCTACAGGGTAACAGAAAACTGTTTTTT	CAWSLQGNRKLFF
.	TRBJ2-3	few	TRBV6-4	TGTGCCAGCAGTGACTCTGCCAGGTCCGACACAGATACGCAGTATTTT	CASSDSARSDTDTQYF
.	TRBJ1-1	.	TRBV7-9	TGTGCCAGCAGCTTAGGAGGGGGCACTGAAGCTTTCTTT	CASSLGGGTEAFF
TRBD1	TRBJ2-2	few	TRBV6-4	TGTGCCAGCAGCATTTCCGGGACAGGGGAAAGCGGGGAGCTGTTTTTT	CASSISGTGESGELFF